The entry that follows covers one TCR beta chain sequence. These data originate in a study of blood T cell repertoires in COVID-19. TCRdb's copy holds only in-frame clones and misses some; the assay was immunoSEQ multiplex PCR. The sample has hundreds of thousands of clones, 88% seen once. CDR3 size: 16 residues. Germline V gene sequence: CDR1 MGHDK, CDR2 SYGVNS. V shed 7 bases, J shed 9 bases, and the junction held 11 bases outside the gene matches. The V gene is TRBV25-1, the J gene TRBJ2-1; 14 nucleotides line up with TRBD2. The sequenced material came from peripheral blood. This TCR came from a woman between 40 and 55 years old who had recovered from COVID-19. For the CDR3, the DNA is TGTGCCAGCACTGAGGGGGGACTAGCGGGAGCGGGTGAGCAGTTCTTC. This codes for CASTEGGLAGAGEQFF.